This paragraph covers one TCR beta chain sequence. The record originates from a study of blood T cell repertoires in COVID-19. Looking at the study overall: Donors in the United States, Italy and Spain gave samples during acute or convalescent COVID-19. Sample material is recorded as cDNA or gDNA derived from T cells, B-cell-depleted T cells, or PBMCs.

Authors' processing steps: Reference gene primer amplification gave estimated nucleated cell counts. Assay used: immunoSEQ multiplex PCR; TCRdb lists only in-frame clones, some missing. The V and J calls and the clone size are those of that table, but D and trimming were determined from the DNA. Of a few hundred thousand clones in the sample, around nine tenths are singletons; the top ten hold under 4%. The CDR3 sequence is 15 residues long. V was pared by 4 bases and J by 4 bases, with 6 bases of the junction left unmatched. Germline CDR1 and CDR2: LGHNA and YSLEER. Sequenced: peripheral blood. V usage is TRBV4-3 and J usage is TRBJ1-2; 10 positions agree with TRBD1. The TCR was taken from a man between 18 and 35 years old with active or convalescent COVID-19. This chain's CDR3 is CASSPGTGDSYGYTF. CDR3 DNA sequence: TGCGCCAGCAGCCCTGGGACAGGGGACTCCTATGGCTACACCTTC.